This T cell receptor (beta chain) was captured in a study of radiation and T cells in renal cell carcinoma. Regarding the study as a whole: Without pretreatment biopsies, baseline tumor clonotype presence was undetermined.

Produced via immunoSEQ multiplex PCR; TCRdb's table is partial and in-frame only. The sample lists 25,000 to 40,000 clones; over 70% were seen once. A word on this clone: Its matching antigen is unknown. Sequence at one end of the junction differs from germline and may be a read error.

The CDR3 has 16 amino acids. CDR1 and CDR2 from the germline V gene are SGHAT and FQNNGV. As for time point: blood 4 weeks post-SBRT, at nephrectomy. The treatment: 15 Gy SBRT to primary tumor, nephrectomy 4 weeks later. Nephrectomy followed 15 Gy stereotactic body radiation by 4 weeks. Serial blood draws occurred at baseline and 2 and 4 weeks post-SBRT. This renal cell carcinoma was of the clear cell type. The chain couples TRBV11-2 to TRBJ2-1; TRBD2 might be the D (7 bases). Source: blood, taken from a patient whose treatment included radiotherapy and nephrectomy. The clonotype comes from a man aged 60 to 69 with renal cell carcinoma. The CDR3 loop reads CDSSLGGRGGYNEQFF. The CDR3 region has the DNA TGTGACAGCAGCTTAGGTGGCAGGGGAGGGTACAATGAGCAGTTCTTC.